This TCR beta chain was captured in a study of blood T cells in healthy people across ages. Study observations and caveats: TCR beta diversity tracked closely with naive T cell percentage. The recorded TCR beta diversity per million T cells decreased in a roughly linear manner with age.

Sample-barcoded 5' priming and a J-beta primer mix drove a second PCR of roughly 7 to 11 cycles. TCRdb reprocessed the 5' RACE reads via MiXCR and lists one record per CDR3 protein. The table lists about 1.6 million distinct CDR3 sequences, roughly 32% of them singletons. Germline V lookup: CDR1 SGHRS, CDR2 YFSETQ. CDR3 length equals 14 residues. V shed 2 bases and J shed 4 bases, with 12 bases lying between them. This clonotype was counted a few times. Its antigen is not known. In terms of origin and age, donors were healthy Caucasian individuals from Russia aged roughly 6 to 95. Per individual sample, total RNA of at least 6 micrograms was extracted.

This chain connects TRBV5-1 to TRBJ1-1, with D perhaps TRBD1 (5 bases). This receptor was identified in a woman in her 30s in good health. Sequences were obtained from blood. The DNA of the CDR3 is TGCGCCAGCAGCTTTACGGGAGGGGCCACTGAAGCTTTCTTT. Translation gives CASSFTGGATEAFF.